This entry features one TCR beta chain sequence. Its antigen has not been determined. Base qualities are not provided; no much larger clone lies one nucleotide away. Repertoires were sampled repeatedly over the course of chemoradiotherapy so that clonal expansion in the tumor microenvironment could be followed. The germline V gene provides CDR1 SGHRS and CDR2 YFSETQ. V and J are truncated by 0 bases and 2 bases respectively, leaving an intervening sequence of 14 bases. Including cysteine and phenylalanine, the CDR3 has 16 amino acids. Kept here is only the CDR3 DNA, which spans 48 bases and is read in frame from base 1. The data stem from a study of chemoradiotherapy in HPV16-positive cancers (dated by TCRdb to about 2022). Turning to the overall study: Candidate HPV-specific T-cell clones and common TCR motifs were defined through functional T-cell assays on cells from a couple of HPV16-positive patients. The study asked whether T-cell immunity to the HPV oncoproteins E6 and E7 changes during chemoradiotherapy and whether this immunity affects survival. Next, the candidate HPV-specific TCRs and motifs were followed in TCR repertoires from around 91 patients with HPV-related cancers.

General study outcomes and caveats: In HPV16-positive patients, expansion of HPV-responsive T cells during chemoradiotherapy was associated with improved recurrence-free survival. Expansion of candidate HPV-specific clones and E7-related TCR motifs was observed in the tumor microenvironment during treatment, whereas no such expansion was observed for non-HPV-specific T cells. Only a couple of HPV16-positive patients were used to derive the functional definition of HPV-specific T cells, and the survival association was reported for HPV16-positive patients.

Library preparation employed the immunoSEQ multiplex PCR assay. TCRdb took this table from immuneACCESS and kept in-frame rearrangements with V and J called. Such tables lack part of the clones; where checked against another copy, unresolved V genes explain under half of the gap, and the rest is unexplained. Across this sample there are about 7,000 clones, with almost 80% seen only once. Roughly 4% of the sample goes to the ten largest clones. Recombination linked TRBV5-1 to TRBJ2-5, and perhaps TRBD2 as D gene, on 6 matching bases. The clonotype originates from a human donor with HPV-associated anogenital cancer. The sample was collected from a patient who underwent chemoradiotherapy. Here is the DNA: TGCGCCAGCAGCTTGGATATGGGGGGAGCACAAGAGACCCAGTACTTC. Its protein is CASSLDMGGAQETQYF.